The present T cell receptor (beta chain) was sequenced within a study of Ad26.COV2.S vaccination and SARS-CoV-2 variants. Study-wide context: Participants got Ad26.COV2.S intramuscularly, once or twice 56 days apart.

Assay used: immunoSEQ multiplex PCR; TCRdb lists only in-frame clones, some missing. This table holds 350,000 to 500,000 clones, approximately 90% found once. As to treatment: 15 to 20 received Ad26.COV2.S at low or high dose, single or two shots; 5 received placebo; per-sample allocation not given. Material that was analyzed had been drawn on day 63 after the first vaccine or placebo injection. An Ad26 vector was used to express Wuhan-strain SARS-CoV-2 spike as the vaccine. A remark on this clone: Its antigen is still unknown.

This CDR3 comprises 15 residues. In germline, CDR1 is LGHNA, CDR2 YSLEER. The V gene lost 0 bases and the J gene lost 4 bases, with 12 bases spanning the gap. Study-level findings and limits: Among vaccine recipients, spike-specific TCR breadth exceeded that of placebo recipients.

The TCR was taken from a person between 18 and 59 years old who received the Ad26.COV2.S COVID-19 vaccine or a placebo. Sample: peripheral blood, taken in a trial of Ad26.COV2.S vaccine versus placebo. The rearrangement joins TRBV4-3 to TRBJ1-2; D is uncertain. Here the CDR3 DNA reads TGCGCCAGCAGCCAAGACCTGGCGGTCCCCTATGGCTACACCTTC. This sequence encodes CASSQDLAVPYGYTF.